This record looks at one T cell receptor beta chain sequence and its context. This record belongs to a study of blood T cell repertoires in COVID-19. Original data processing: Amplification of reference gene primers was used by the study to estimate nucleated cell counts. Method: immunoSEQ multiplex PCR; TCRdb's copy keeps in-frame clones and lacks some. Clonal size and the V and J genes are those of that table, whereas D and trimming came from the DNA. The profile covers about 28,000 clones, with roughly 80% appearing a single time and around 16% taken by the ten largest. The CDR3 has 13 amino acids. The V gene lost 6 bases and the J gene lost 4 bases, with 10 bases spanning the gap.

The origin of this receptor is a woman aged 60-75 years with acute or convalescent COVID-19. The sequenced material came from peripheral blood. This chain connects TRBV12-3 or TRBV12-4 to TRBJ1-5, with a tentative D call TRBD1 (6 bases). CDR3 in DNA: TGTGCCAGCAGAGGCCAGGGGAATCAGCCCCAGCATTTT. Translated: CASRGQGNQPQHF.